The 26 T cell receptor beta chains presented below share a single source sample, sequenced in a study of PD-1 blockade in classical Hodgkin lymphoma. The protocol was immunoSEQ multiplex PCR, while the TCRdb copy is restricted to in-frame clones and leaves out a portion. Among about 22,000 clones listed, about two thirds were seen once. All patients relapsed after autologous stem cell transplantation, and brentuximab vedotin exposure varied. The sequencing used peripheral blood mononuclear cells (PBMCs), collected at baseline. These receptors all stem from a human donor with classical Hodgkin lymphoma.

The chain uses TRBV2 and TRBJ1-1; no reliable D call. The CDR3 length is 13 residues. Germline V lookup: CDR1 SNHLY, CDR2 FYNNEI. Trimming left V 6 bases short and J 1 base short, with 9 bases between. The CDR3 DNA reads TGTGCCAGCAGGGTAAGAAAGAACACTGAAGCTTTCTTT. It translates to CASRVRKNTEAFF.

The V and J genes are TRBV12-5 and TRBJ1-1, with D perhaps TRBD1 (6 bases). Germline V gives CDR1 LGHNT, CDR2 FRNRAP. V was pared by 6 bases and J by 10 bases, with 15 bases between. The CDR3 spans 12 residues. The CDR3 nucleotides read TGTGCTAGTGGCCAACAGGGCGGGGTAGCTTTCTTT. It specifies CASGQQGGVAFF.

This clone was detected a few times. The rearrangement links TRBV27 to TRBJ2-7; D remains ambiguous. CDR3 length equals 15 residues. V was pared by 2 bases and J by 0 bases, with 11 bases between. The germline V gene has CDR1 MNHEY and CDR2 SMNVEV (reference sequence). CDR3: CASSLRAGSSYEQYF. Here the CDR3 DNA reads TGTGCCAGCAGTTTACGCGCCGGCAGCTCCTACGAGCAGTACTTC.

The table lists this clone with a few counts. V is TRBV28 and J is TRBJ1-5; TRBD1 might be the D (5 bases). V was pared by 6 bases and J by 0 bases, with 12 bases between. Per the germline V gene, CDR1 is MDHEN and CDR2 is SYDVKM. This CDR3 comprises 15 residues. Here the CDR3 reads CASRSGTYSNQPQHF. Written as DNA, the CDR3 is TGTGCCAGCAGATCCGGGACGTATAGCAATCAGCCCCAGCATTTT.

V gene TRBV7-9 combines with J gene TRBJ2-5; either TRBD1 or TRBD2 may supply D (5 bases each). The germline V and J ends were trimmed by 3 bases and 4 bases, with 12 bases remaining between them. The CDR3 covers 14 residues. Germline CDR1 and CDR2: SEHNR and FQNEAQ (reference sequence). This chain's CDR3 is CASSFSLRGETQYF. The CDR3 bases are TGTGCCAGCAGCTTTTCCTTGAGGGGAGAGACCCAGTACTTC. Variable domain in full (rest from reference TRBV7-9 and TRBJ2-5): DTGVSQNPRHKITKRGQNVTFRCDPISEHNRLYWYRQTLGQGPEFLTYFQNEAQLEKSRLLSDRFSAERPKGSFSTLEIQRTEQGDSAMYLCASSFSLRGETQYFGPGTRLLVL.

The chain links TRBV28 to TRBJ2-2; D ambiguous. Trimming cost V 6 bases and J 3 bases, with 14 bases left between them. The CDR3 loop spans 15 amino acids. Germline CDR1 is MDHEN and CDR2 is SYDVKM. The CDR3: CASRIGLLDTGELFF. As DNA, the CDR3 is TGTGCCAGCAGGATAGGGCTTCTGGACACCGGGGAGCTGTTTTTT.

The table lists this clone with a few counts. The chain has TRBV5-6 and TRBJ2-1, with D unresolved. The CDR3 extends over 14 amino acids. Germline-derived CDR1 and CDR2 are SGHDT and YYEEEE. V gave up 0 bases and J gave up 7 bases, with 11 bases separating them. DNA for the CDR3: TGTGCCAGCAGCTTGGGCGACCTAGGGAATGAGCAGTTCTTC. Its translation is CASSLGDLGNEQFF.

This clone was seen a handful of times. V gene TRBV27 combines with J gene TRBJ2-3, with TRBD1 matching 8 bases. CDR1 and CDR2 (germline): MNHEY, SMNVEV (reference sequence). This CDR3 region has 14 residues. J was trimmed by 4 bases and V by 2 bases; bases with no gene match: 2. The chain's CDR3 is CASSLQGASDTQYF. CDR3 bases: TGTGCCAGCAGTTTACAGGGGGCCTCAGATACGCAGTATTTT.

The gene calls are TRBV19 and TRBJ1-6; D not resolved. The V gene lost 4 bases and the J gene lost 6 bases, with 4 bases spanning the gap. The CDR3 extends over 12 amino acids. The germline V gene encodes CDR1 LNHDA and CDR2 SQIVND (reference sequence). CDR3 amino acids: CASSNGNSPLHF. The CDR3 DNA reads as TGTGCCAGTAGTAATGGTAATTCACCCCTCCACTTT.

The chain recombines TRBV5-1 with TRBJ2-2; D perhaps matches TRBD2 (7 bases). This CDR3 region has 15 residues. CDR1 SGHRS and CDR2 YFSETQ come from the germline V gene. V was pared by 5 bases and J by 4 bases, with 15 bases between. The CDR3: CASSSVGGLTGELFF. DNA for the CDR3: TGCGCCAGCAGTTCTGTGGGGGGGCTCACCGGGGAGCTGTTTTTT.

Details on this clone: This specimen includes other DNA sequences encoding the same CDR3. The chain combines TRBV19 with TRBJ2-3; 7 bases line up with TRBD2. With V trimmed by 3 bases and J by 0 bases, 3 bases remained unmatched. Germline V gene data show CDR1 as LNHDA and CDR2 as SQIVND (reference sequence). The CDR3 contains 15 residues. CDR3 sequence (DNA): TGTGCCAGTAGTATGAGCGGGGTTAGCACAGATACGCAGTATTTT. Translated: CASSMSGVSTDTQYF.

The V gene is TRBV4-2, the J gene TRBJ2-6; D assignment may be TRBD1 or TRBD2 (5 bases each). This CDR3 spans 19 amino acids. Germline CDR1 and CDR2: LGHNA and YNFKEQ. V lost 2 bases and J lost 0, with 17 bases in between. CDR3 protein: CASSQLGRWTSSGANVLTF. In nucleotides, the CDR3 is TGTGCCAGCAGCCAATTGGGACGGTGGACGAGCTCTGGGGCCAACGTCCTGACTTTC.

The chain has TRBV7-7 and TRBJ2-3; a weak D match, TRBD1 (6 bases). The germline gives CDR1 SSHAT, CDR2 FNYEAQ (reference sequence). The CDR3 sequence is 14 residues long. V gave up 1 base and J gave up 5 bases, with 10 bases separating them. The CDR3 loop reads CASSLGVGGDTQYF. CDR3 coding DNA: TGTGCCAGCAGCTTAGGGGTAGGGGGAGATACGCAGTATTTT.

The chain is built from TRBV6-6 and TRBJ2-1; the match to TRBD2 covers 7 bases. The germline gives CDR1 MNHNY, CDR2 SVGAGI (reference sequence). The CDR3 extends over 15 amino acids. J gave up 7 bases and V 3 bases, and 9 bases lay outside the gene matches. In nucleotides, the CDR3 is TGTGCCAGCAGTTATAAGCGGGGAAGTGGGAATGAGCAGTTCTTC. This sequence encodes CASSYKRGSGNEQFF.

The chain combines TRBV27 with TRBJ1-2; the match to TRBD1 covers 10 bases. Trimming cost V 6 bases and J 7 bases; bases outside gene matches: 11. The CDR3 has 15 amino acids. CDR1 is MNHEY, CDR2 SMNVEV, per germline (reference sequence). CDR3 nucleotide sequence: TGTGCCAGCAGGCCTTCGGGGACAGGGGCGCTTGGCTACACCTTC. Its protein product is CASRPSGTGALGYTF.

The chain recombines TRBV6-1 with TRBJ2-7, with 11 bases aligning to TRBD2. The germline V gene has CDR1 MNHNS and CDR2 SASEGT. With V trimmed by 1 base and J by 0 bases, 14 bases remained unmatched. The CDR3 has 20 amino acids. The CDR3 DNA reads TGTGCCAGCAGTGAAGGGAGCAGACTAGCGGGGAGGCTCAGCTCCTACGAGCAGTACTTC. The encoded protein is CASSEGSRLAGRLSSYEQYF.

The chain is built from TRBV4-3 and TRBJ2-2, with D perhaps TRBD2 (5 bases). The CDR3 runs 15 residues. The V gene lost 0 bases and the J gene lost 7 bases, with 12 bases spanning the gap. Germline loops: CDR1 LGHNA, CDR2 YSLEER. CDR3 in DNA: TGCGCCAGCAGCCAAGACTATCCCCGGGGCGGGGAGCTGTTTTTT. It encodes CASSQDYPRGGELFF.

The rearrangement uses TRBV18 and TRBJ2-7; the match to TRBD2 covers 9 bases. The V gene's germline CDR1 is KGHSH and CDR2 LQKENI. The CDR3 has 16 residues. Trimming removed 6 bases from V and 6 bases from J; junction bases left unmatched: 15. The CDR3, as DNA: TGTGCCAGCTCCCCAGTAGCGGGGGTAGGATCCGGCGAGCAGTACTTC. Encoded protein: CASSPVAGVGSGEQYF.

The V call is TRBV14, the J call TRBJ2-7; D might be TRBD1 (6 bases). This CDR3 has 14 residues. CDR1 SGHDN and CDR2 FVKESK come from the germline V gene. Trimming cost V 4 bases and J 0 bases, with 10 bases left between them. The chain's CDR3 is CASSRTEFSYEQYF. In DNA, the CDR3 is TGTGCCAGCAGCCGGACAGAGTTCTCCTACGAGCAGTACTTC. The complete variable domain, with remaining parts taken from reference TRBV14 and TRBJ2-7, reads EAGVTQFPSHSVIEKGQTVTLRCDPISGHDNLYWYRRVMGKEIKFLLHFVKESKQDESGMPNNRFLAERTGGTYSTLKVQPAELEDSGVYFCASSRTEFSYEQYFGPGTRLTVT.

This clone has a single count. The chain is built from TRBV28 and TRBJ2-1; no reliable D call. Trimming pared 2 bases from V and 7 bases from J, leaving 15 bases between. Germline CDR1 reads MDHEN; CDR2 reads SYDVKM. The CDR3 sequence is 15 residues long. CDR3 sequence: CASSLGTLNLNEQFF. CDR3 nucleotide sequence: TGTGCCAGCAGTTTAGGTACGTTAAACCTGAATGAGCAGTTCTTC. The full variable domain, with the rest looked up from reference TRBV28 and TRBJ2-1, is DVKVTQSSRYLVKRTGEKVFLECVQDMDHENMFWYRQDPGLGLRLIYFSYDVKMKEKGDIPEGYSVSREKKERFSLILESASTNQTSMYLCASSLGTLNLNEQFFGPGTRLTVL.

The chain links TRBV5-8 to TRBJ2-1; D gene unclear. CDR3 size: 15 residues. CDR1 is SGHTS and CDR2 is YDEGEE in the germline V gene. V lost 7 bases to trimming and J lost 4 bases, with 18 bases between them. Written as DNA, the CDR3 is TGTGCCAGCGCCCATGGGCGGCACCAATACAATGAGCAGTTCTTC. This encodes CASAHGRHQYNEQFF.

The J gene is TRBJ1-3, the V gene TRBV15; 10 nucleotides align to TRBD1. The CDR3 runs 15 residues. Germline CDR1 LNHNV, CDR2 YYDKDF (reference sequence). J lost 9 bases, V lost 1 base, and 6 bases had no gene match. Written as DNA, the CDR3 is TGTGCCACCAGCAGAGGGGACAGGGGAGGGAGCACCATATATTTT. Translating it yields CATSRGDRGGSTIYF. Full variable domain (remainder filled in from reference TRBV15 and TRBJ1-3): DAMVIQNPRYQVTQFGKPVTLSCSQTLNHNVMYWYQQKSSQAPKLLFHYYDKDFNNEADTPDNFQSRRPNTSFCFLDIRSPGLGDTAMYLCATSRGDRGGSTIYFGEGSWLTVV.

This clone was recorded only once. V and J are TRBV6-4 and TRBJ2-3; TRBD2 agrees at 8 bases. The ends lost 2 bases at V and 1 base at J; junction bases unmatched: 2. Looked up from germline, CDR1 is MRHNA and CDR2 is SNTAGT. This CDR3 region has 15 residues. DNA of the CDR3: TGTGCCAGCAGTGACCGTAGCGGGGGCACAGATACGCAGTATTTT. Amino acids: CASSDRSGGTDTQYF.

The chain couples TRBV9 to TRBJ2-1, with unresolved D. Germline V gene sequence: CDR1 SGDLS, CDR2 YYNGEE. This CDR3 is built from 15 residues. V gave up 0 bases and J gave up 2 bases, with 9 bases separating them. The DNA of the CDR3 is TGTGCCAGCAGCGTAGCTGGGGTAGCCTACAATGAGCAGTTCTTC. This encodes CASSVAGVAYNEQFF.

The J gene is TRBJ1-5, the V gene TRBV28; unclear D gene. Per germline, CDR1 MDHEN and CDR2 SYDVKM. The CDR3 runs to 13 residues. V lost 6 bases, J lost 5 bases, and 11 bases lay in between. The CDR3 bases are TGTGCCAGCAGACTCCCCGGCCATCAGCCCCAGCATTTT. This gives the protein CASRLPGHQPQHF.

As regards this clone: Additional DNA sequences in this sample encode the identical CDR3. CDR3 loop: CASSYSGTGGTDTQYF. As DNA, the CDR3 is TGTGCCAGCAGTTACTCGGGGACAGGGGGCACAGATACGCAGTATTTT. V gene TRBV6-5 combines with J gene TRBJ2-3; the match to TRBD1 covers 10 bases. The CDR3 runs 16 residues. CDR1 is MNHEY and CDR2 is SVGAGI in the germline V gene. After removal of 0 bases from V and 1 base from J, the junction contained 1 base not matched to a gene.